A single sample is the source of the 6 T cell receptor beta chains below, sequenced in a study of cytomegalovirus exposure and HLA in healthy donors (dated by TCRdb to about 2017). The library came from the immunoSEQ multiplex PCR assay. For the multiplex PCR, a mixture combining 60 forward primers for TCR Vbeta segments and 13 reverse primers for TCR Jbeta segments was used. In its TCRdb copy, this immuneACCESS table keeps in-frame sequences only and misses some clones. Where compared with another copy, unresolved V genes explain less than half of these, and the others have no known cause. The sample table holds almost 200,000 clones, of which 75% to 85% were seen once. Clones ranked in the top ten supply approximately 2.4% of the sample. Sequenced sample: PBMCs. Source of these receptors: a woman aged 45-59 years in good health and CMV-seronegative.

This sequence joins TRBV2 and TRBJ1-5; TRBD1 agrees at 10 bases. The CDR3 extends over 13 amino acids. Germline loops: CDR1 SNHLY, CDR2 FYNNEI. J lost 7 bases, V lost 7 bases, and 4 bases had no gene match. The CDR3 here is CASTGTGVQPQHF. The CDR3 nucleotides read TGTGCCAGCACTGGGACAGGGGTCCAGCCCCAGCATTTT.

The table lists this clone with a count of one. The gene calls are TRBV19 and TRBJ2-5, with D maybe TRBD2 (6 bases). CDR3 length equals 18 residues. Trimming took 4 bases from V and 4 from J, leaving 25 bases between them. The germline V gene has CDR1 LNHDA and CDR2 SQIVND (reference sequence). CDR3 loop: CASSNPIFGGERGETQYF. DNA for the CDR3: TGTGCCAGTAGTAACCCAATTTTTGGCGGGGAACGGGGAGAGACCCAGTACTTC. The full variable domain, rest sourced from reference TRBV19 and TRBJ2-5, is DGGITQSPKYLFRKEGQNVTLSCEQNLNHDAMYWYRQDPGQGLRLIYYSQIVNDFQKGDIAEGYSVSREKKESFPLTVTSAQKNPTAFYLCASSNPIFGGERGETQYFGPGTRLLVL.

The chain is built from TRBV4-1 and TRBJ2-2; tentative D call: TRBD1 (5 bases). V was trimmed by 0 bases and J by 4 bases, leaving 9 bases between them. Germline V CDR1 and CDR2: MGHRA, YSYEKL. The CDR3 consists of 15 residues. The CDR3 DNA follows: TGCGCCAGCAGCCAAGATATTGGGGCCACCGGGGAGCTGTTTTTT. It yields the protein CASSQDIGATGELFF.

V is TRBV7-9 and J is TRBJ1-1; 8 positions match TRBD1. CDR1 is SEHNR and CDR2 is FQNEAQ in the germline V gene (reference sequence). Trimming cost V 4 bases and J 4 bases; bases outside gene matches: 8. This CDR3 has 15 amino acids. CDR3: CASSSIQGARTEAFF. For the CDR3, the DNA is TGTGCCAGCAGCTCCATTCAGGGGGCGCGCACTGAAGCTTTCTTT.

The chain recombines TRBV7-2 with TRBJ1-1; possible D gene TRBD1, 6 bases. This CDR3 is 16 amino acids long. Germline CDR1 is SGHTA and CDR2 is FQGNSA. Trimming cost V 4 bases and J 0 bases, with 15 bases left between them. Here the CDR3 reads CASSSPSGTMNTEAFF. The CDR3 coding sequence is TGTGCCAGCAGCTCCCCCTCGGGGACAATGAACACTGAAGCTTTCTTT.

The gene calls are TRBV28 and TRBJ2-2, with D possibly TRBD2 on 6 matching bases. Deletions cut 8 bases from V and 0 bases from J, with 13 bases between. Germline values: CDR1 MDHEN, CDR2 SYDVKM. This CDR3 spans 15 amino acids. The CDR3 reads CASHREYPNTGELFF. In DNA form, the CDR3 reads TGTGCCAGCCACCGGGAGTACCCGAACACCGGGGAGCTGTTTTTT.